These T cell receptor beta chains were read from a single sample in a study of T cell changes during pregnancy in multiple sclerosis. The table came from immunoSEQ multiplex PCR; TCRdb's copy has only in-frame clones and leaves some out. The sample holds approximately 44,000 clones, about nine tenths seen once. Sequencing was performed on CD4+ T cells from peripheral blood mononuclear cells, taken in the third trimester of pregnancy. The receptors originated from a female donor with multiple sclerosis, enrolled in a pregnancy study. Both conserved end residues are part of each CDR3. D genes are given only for firm matches. Not all rows give a size; the values are once, few, many and, for expanded clones, a class.

clone_size d_call cdr3_length j_call v_call cdr3_nt cdr3_aa
- TRBD2 14 TRBJ2-1 TRBV18 TGTGCCAGCTCACCGAGGACTAGCGGACCAGAGCAGTTCTTC CASSPRTSGPEQFF
- TRBD2 15 TRBJ2-1 TRBV29-1 TGCAGCGCCCAAAGTCCTAGCGGGAGTCGGGATGAGCAGTTCTTC CSAQSPSGSRDEQFF
- TRBD2 15 TRBJ2-5 TRBV11-3 TGTGCCAGCAGCTCGGGACTAGCGGTAGCGGGGACCCAGTACTTC CASSSGLAVAGTQYF
- TRBD1 15 TRBJ2-3 TRBV7-2 TGTGCCAGCAGCCTGAGTACAGGGGTCTTAGGGACGCAGTATTTT CASSLSTGVLGTQYF
- TRBD2 13 TRBJ2-1 TRBV27 TGTGCCAGCAGTTCTAGCGGGAGGGGTGAGCAGTTCTTC CASSSSGRGEQFF
- - 11 TRBJ1-4 TRBV20-1 TGCAGTGCCCAACGGACAGAAAAACTGTTTTTT CSAQRTEKLFF
- TRBD1 15 TRBJ2-5 TRBV28 TGTGCCAGCCGACCACAGGGGGCTTTTCCTGAGACCCAGTACTTC CASRPQGAFPETQYF
- - 15 TRBJ1-3 TRBV7-9 TGTGCCAGCAGCTTCGGGAGGAACTCTGGAAACACCATATATTTT CASSFGRNSGNTIYF
- TRBD1 15 TRBJ2-7 TRBV4-3 TGCGCCAGCAGCCCTTCGGGACAGGGTACTTACGAGCAGTACTTC CASSPSGQGTYEQYF
once - 13 TRBJ2-6 TRBV11-2 TGTGCCAGCAGCTCGTATGGGGCCAACGTCCTGACTTTC CASSSYGANVLTF
- TRBD2 17 TRBJ2-1 TRBV7-9 TGTGCCAGCAGCACGGGACTAGCGGGAGTAACCTACAATGAGCAGTTCTTC CASSTGLAGVTYNEQFF
- TRBD1 14 TRBJ2-7 TRBV11-3 TGTGCCAGCAGCCCGGGACAGAGCTCCTACGAGCAGTACTTC CASSPGQSSYEQYF
- TRBD1 15 TRBJ1-1 TRBV7-2 TGTGCCAGCAGCCCGGGACAGGGCAAGAACACTGAAGCTTTCTTT CASSPGQGKNTEAFF
- - 14 TRBJ2-2 TRBV19 TGTGCCAGTAAGCCGTCCCTTTACACCGGGGAGCTGTTTTTT CASKPSLYTGELFF
- TRBD2 15 TRBJ2-7 TRBV4-2 TGTGCCAGCAGCCAAGACTCCGGGGGGTTCAACGAGCAGTACTTC CASSQDSGGFNEQYF
once TRBD2 19 TRBJ2-5 TRBV7-3 TGTGCCAGCAGCTTAACGGTGGGACTAGCGGCCTGGTACCAAGAGACCCAGTACTTC CASSLTVGLAAWYQETQYF
once - 15 TRBJ2-7 TRBV30 TGTGCCTGGAGTGTACTTGGCCAGGGGGGCAACGAGCAGTACTTC CAWSVLGQGGNEQYF
- TRBD2 17 TRBJ2-1 TRBV7-2 TGTGCCAGCAGCTTAACGGTAGCGGGACCTCCTTACAATGAGCAGTTCTTC CASSLTVAGPPYNEQFF
once TRBD2 16 TRBJ2-5 TRBV10-1 TGCGCCAGCAGTGAGTCAGGGAGGGCCGGAAAAGAGACCCAGTACTTC CASSESGRAGKETQYF
- TRBD2 15 TRBJ2-1 TRBV14 TGTGCCAGCAGCCTAGTTACTAGCGGTGGGGGTGAGCAGTTCTTC CASSLVTSGGGEQFF
- - 15 TRBJ2-2 TRBV28 TGTGCCAGCAGAACCACAGGGTACAACACCGGGGAGCTGTTTTTT CASRTTGYNTGELFF
- - 14 TRBJ2-5 TRBV30 TGTGCCTGGAGTGTAGCAGGGGGGCAAGAGACCCAGTACTTC CAWSVAGGQETQYF
- - 15 TRBJ2-3 TRBV6-5 TGTGCCAGCAGTTACTCGACAGTTCTCACAGATACGCAGTATTTT CASSYSTVLTDTQYF
- TRBD2 15 TRBJ2-7 TRBV5-4 TGTGCCAGCAGCTTGGAAGCTAGCGGGCTCTACGAGCAGTACTTC CASSLEASGLYEQYF
- - 12 TRBJ1-1 TRBV30 TGTGCCTGGAGTGGACAGGTCAGCGGAGCTTTCTTT CAWSGQVSGAFF
- TRBD1 15 TRBJ2-7 TRBV13 TGTGCCAGCAGCATCCGACAGGGGGCTTTATACGAGCAGTACTTC CASSIRQGALYEQYF
- - 15 TRBJ2-3 TRBV11-3 TGTGCCAGCAGCTGGGGTGGGTCTAGCGCCCCTACGCAGTATTTT CASSWGGSSAPTQYF
- - 14 TRBJ2-1 TRBV7-2 TGTGCCAGCAGCCAGAGCGACTTGATCGGTGAGCAGTTCTTC CASSQSDLIGEQFF
- - 14 TRBJ1-2 TRBV10-2 TGCGCCAGCAGTGTGACCAGGGATAACTATGGCTACACCTTC CASSVTRDNYGYTF
- TRBD1 16 TRBJ2-1 TRBV28 TGTGCCACCCATCCCGACAGGGGGTTCTTCTACAATGAGCAGTTCTTC CATHPDRGFFYNEQFF
- - 17 TRBJ2-2 TRBV4-3 TGCGCCAGCAGCCAAGGCGGAGGGGCAGTAGGAACCGGGGAGCTGTTTTTT CASSQGGGAVGTGELFF
- - 14 TRBJ2-4 TRBV18 TGTGCCAGCTCCCCCCCGGGAGCGGCCAGCTCTCAGTACTTC CASSPPGAASSQYF
- TRBD2 15 TRBJ2-5 TRBV15 TGTGCCACCAGCAGCCCGGGACTAGCGGGAGAGACCCAGTACTTC CATSSPGLAGETQYF
once - 18 TRBJ2-6 TRBV2 TGTGCCAGCAGTGAAAGCGCAGGGTGGGGTTCTGGGGCCAACGTCCTGACTTTC CASSESAGWGSGANVLTF
once TRBD1 19 TRBJ1-1 TRBV9 TGTGCCAGCAGCGTCCAACCGGGACAGGGGGCGCGGATGGGCACTGAAGCTTTCTTT CASSVQPGQGARMGTEAFF
once - 12 TRBJ2-7 TRBV30 TGTGCCTGGAGTGAGGCAGGGGTCGAGCAGTACTTC CAWSEAGVEQYF
- TRBD2 18 TRBJ2-3 TRBV18 TGTGCCAGCTCACCTAAGTGGACTAGCGGAACTAGCACAGATACGCAGTATTTT CASSPKWTSGTSTDTQYF
- - 11 TRBJ2-7 TRBV7-9 TGTGCCAGCAGCCTTCTCTACGAGCAGTACTTC CASSLLYEQYF
- - 14 TRBJ1-4 TRBV15 TGTGCCACCAGCAGAGGAGGGAGTGTTGAAAAACTGTTTTTT CATSRGGSVEKLFF
- - 14 TRBJ2-4 TRBV11-3 TGTGCCAGCAGCTTTCGACTAGCCAAAAACATTCAGTACTTC CASSFRLAKNIQYF
- TRBD1 13 TRBJ2-2 TRBV5-4 TGTGCCAGCAGCTTACAGGGGACCGGGGAGCTGTTTTTT CASSLQGTGELFF
- - 16 TRBJ1-3 TRBV7-8 TGTGCCAGCAGCTTAGCAAAGGGAGAACTTGGAAACACCATATATTTT CASSLAKGELGNTIYF
- - 15 TRBJ2-1 TRBV7-3 TGTGCCAGCAGCTTAAGGCAGGGATCCTACAATGAGCAGTTCTTC CASSLRQGSYNEQFF